This T cell receptor beta chain was profiled in a study of shared clonotypes between healthy human individuals. The V segment lost 4 bases and the J segment 1 base; nucleotides outside the gene matches: 5. This CDR3 region has 15 residues. The germline gives CDR1 MNHEY, CDR2 SMNVEV (reference sequence). Naive CD8 cells were CD45RO-negative, positively selected for CCR7, excluding terminally differentiated effector memory CD45RA+ cells. Regarding the study as a whole: Between several donors, naive CD4 clonotypes were shared at a level of around 5.2%. Naive subsets tended to show greater estimated richness than memory subsets.

Points on this clone: The antigen is not known.

At a deep level, the assay was run. Measured with immunoSEQ multiplex PCR; TCRdb has only the in-frame clones, and not every one. This sample has roughly 1,800,000 clones, with approximately 94% found just once. This clonotype originated in a man between 18 and 35 years old in good health. This chain connects TRBV27 to TRBJ1-1; 8 nucleotides match TRBD1. The sample taken for sequencing was naive CD8+ T cells sorted from blood. The CDR3 DNA sequence: TGTGCCAGCAGTTCCCAAACAGGGGGGAACACTGAAGCTTTCTTT. Translated: CASSSQTGGNTEAFF.